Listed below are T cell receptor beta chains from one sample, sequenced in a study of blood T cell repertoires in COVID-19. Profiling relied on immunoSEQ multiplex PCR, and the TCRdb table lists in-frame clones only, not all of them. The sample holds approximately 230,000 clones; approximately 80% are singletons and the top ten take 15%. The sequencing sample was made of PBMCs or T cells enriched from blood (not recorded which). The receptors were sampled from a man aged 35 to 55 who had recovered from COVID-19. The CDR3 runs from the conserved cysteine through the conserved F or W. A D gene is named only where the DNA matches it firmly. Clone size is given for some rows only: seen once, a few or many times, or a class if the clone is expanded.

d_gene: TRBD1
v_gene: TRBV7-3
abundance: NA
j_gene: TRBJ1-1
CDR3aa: CASSSEGQGKAFF
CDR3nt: TGTGCCAGCAGCTCAGAGGGACAGGGGAAAGCTTTCTTT

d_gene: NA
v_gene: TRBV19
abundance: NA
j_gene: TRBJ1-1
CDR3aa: CASSPDSWGTEAFF
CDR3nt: TGTGCCAGTAGCCCGGACAGCTGGGGCACTGAAGCTTTCTTT

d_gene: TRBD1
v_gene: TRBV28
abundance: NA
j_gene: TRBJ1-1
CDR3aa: CASSSRGQGNTEAFF
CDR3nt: TGTGCCAGCAGTTCTCGTGGACAGGGGAATACTGAAGCTTTCTTT

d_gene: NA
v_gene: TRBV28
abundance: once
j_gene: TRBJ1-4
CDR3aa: CASSYAFPGREKLFF
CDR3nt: TGTGCCAGCAGTTATGCTTTTCCAGGGAGGGAAAAACTGTTTTTT

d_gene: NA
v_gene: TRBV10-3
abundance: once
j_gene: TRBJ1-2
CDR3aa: CASTETVRVGGYTF
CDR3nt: TGTGCCTCAACGGAGACGGTGAGGGTCGGTGGCTACACCTTC

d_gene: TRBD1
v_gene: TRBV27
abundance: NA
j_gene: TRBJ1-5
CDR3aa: CASSKGAYSNQPQHF
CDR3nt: TGTGCCAGCAGCAAGGGGGCCTATAGCAATCAGCCCCAGCATTTT

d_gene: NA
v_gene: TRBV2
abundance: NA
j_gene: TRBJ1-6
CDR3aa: CATHREGESPLHF
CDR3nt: TGTGCCACCCACAGGGAAGGGGAATCACCCCTCCACTTT

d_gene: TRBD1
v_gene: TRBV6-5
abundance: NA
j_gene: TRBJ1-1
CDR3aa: CASSWTGNSEAFF
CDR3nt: TGTGCCAGCAGTTGGACAGGCAATTCTGAAGCTTTCTTT

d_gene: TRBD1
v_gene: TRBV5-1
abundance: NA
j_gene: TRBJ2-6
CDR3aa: CASSPVGTGAGANVLTF
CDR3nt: TGCGCCAGCAGCCCGGTAGGGACAGGGGCCGGGGCCAACGTCCTGACTTTC

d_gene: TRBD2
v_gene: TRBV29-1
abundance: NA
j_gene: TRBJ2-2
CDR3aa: CSAGKASGRTGELFF
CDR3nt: TGCAGCGCTGGGAAGGCTAGCGGGAGAACCGGGGAGCTGTTTTTT

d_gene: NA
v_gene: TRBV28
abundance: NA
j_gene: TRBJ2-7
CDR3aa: CASSWELDGTYEQYF
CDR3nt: TGTGCCAGCAGTTGGGAATTGGACGGGACCTACGAGCAGTACTTC

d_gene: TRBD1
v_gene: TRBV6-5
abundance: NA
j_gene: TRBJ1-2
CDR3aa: CASWTGKNYGYTF
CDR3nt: TGTGCCAGCTGGACAGGGAAAAATTATGGCTACACCTTC

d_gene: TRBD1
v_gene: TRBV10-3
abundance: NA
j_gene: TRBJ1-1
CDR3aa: CAIRGQGAGGAFF
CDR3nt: TGTGCCATCAGGGGACAGGGGGCCGGTGGAGCTTTCTTT

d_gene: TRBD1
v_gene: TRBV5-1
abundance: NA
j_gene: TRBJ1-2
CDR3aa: CASSSQGAYYGYTF
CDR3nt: TGCGCCAGCAGCTCTCAGGGGGCCTACTATGGCTACACCTTC

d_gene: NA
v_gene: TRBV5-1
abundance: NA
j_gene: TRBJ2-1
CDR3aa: CASSFPASRRTSSYNEQFF
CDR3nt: TGCGCCAGCAGCTTTCCCGCGTCTAGGCGAACCAGCTCCTACAATGAGCAGTTCTTC

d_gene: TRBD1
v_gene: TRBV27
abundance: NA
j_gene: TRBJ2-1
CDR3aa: CASRLLSGQGGRNEQFF
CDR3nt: TGTGCCAGCAGACTCCTCTCCGGACAGGGTGGTAGGAATGAGCAGTTCTTC

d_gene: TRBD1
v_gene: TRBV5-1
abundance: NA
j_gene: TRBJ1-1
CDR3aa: CASRDARTGGGEAFF
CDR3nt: TGCGCCAGCAGAGACGCCCGAACAGGGGGCGGGGAAGCTTTCTTT

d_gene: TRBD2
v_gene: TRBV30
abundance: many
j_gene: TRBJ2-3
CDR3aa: CAWMGLETDTQYF
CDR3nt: TGTGCCTGGATGGGACTAGAAACAGATACGCAGTATTTT

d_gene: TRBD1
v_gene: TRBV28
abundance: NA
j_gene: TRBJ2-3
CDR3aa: CASSPSGQYAQYF
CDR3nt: TGTGCCAGCAGTCCCTCGGGACAGTATGCGCAGTATTTT

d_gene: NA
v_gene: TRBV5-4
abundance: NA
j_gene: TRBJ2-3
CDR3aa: CASSFFPERTDTQYF
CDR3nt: TGTGCCAGCAGCTTTTTTCCAGAACGCACAGATACGCAGTATTTT

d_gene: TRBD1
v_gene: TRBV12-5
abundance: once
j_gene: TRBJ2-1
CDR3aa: CASGSGTGSMDEQFF
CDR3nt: TGTGCTAGTGGTTCCGGGACAGGGAGTATGGATGAGCAGTTCTTC

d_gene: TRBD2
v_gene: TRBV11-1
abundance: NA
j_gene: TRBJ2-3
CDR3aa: CASSLSGTSKTDTQYF
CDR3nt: TGTGCCAGCAGCTTGTCCGGGACTAGCAAGACAGATACGCAGTATTTT

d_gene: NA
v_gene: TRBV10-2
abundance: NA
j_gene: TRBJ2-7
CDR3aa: CASSGGSSYEQYF
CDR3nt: TGCGCCAGCAGTGGAGGCAGCTCCTACGAGCAGTACTTC

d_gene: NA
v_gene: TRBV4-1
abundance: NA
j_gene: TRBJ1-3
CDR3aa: CASSSGVGNTIYF
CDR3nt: TGCGCCAGCAGTTCGGGGGTTGGAAACACCATATATTTT

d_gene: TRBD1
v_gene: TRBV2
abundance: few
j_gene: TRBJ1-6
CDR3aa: CASSVFSGGNNSPLHF
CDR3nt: TGTGCCAGCAGTGTTTTCTCAGGGGGTAACAATTCACCCCTCCACTTT

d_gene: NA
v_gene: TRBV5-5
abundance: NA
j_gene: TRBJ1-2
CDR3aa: CASSLAGLYQGGYTF
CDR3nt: TGTGCCAGCAGCTTGGCAGGGCTCTACCAGGGGGGCTACACCTTC

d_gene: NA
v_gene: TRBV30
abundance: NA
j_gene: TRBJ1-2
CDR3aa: CAWSLQTAGNGYTF
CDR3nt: TGTGCCTGGAGTCTTCAGACAGCGGGCAATGGCTACACCTTC

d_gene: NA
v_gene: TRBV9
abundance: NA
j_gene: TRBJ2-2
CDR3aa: CASSVGTRDGELFF
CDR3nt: TGTGCCAGCAGCGTCGGGACAAGGGACGGGGAGCTGTTTTTT

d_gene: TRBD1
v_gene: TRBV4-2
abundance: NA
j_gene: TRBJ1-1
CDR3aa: CASSQGTGVKTEAFF
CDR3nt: TGTGCCAGCAGCCAAGGGACAGGGGTGAAGACTGAAGCTTTCTTT

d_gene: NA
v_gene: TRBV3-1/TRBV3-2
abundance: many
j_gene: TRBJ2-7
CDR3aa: CASSQDQAGWSYEQYF
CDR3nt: TGTGCCAGCAGCCAAGATCAGGCAGGATGGTCCTACGAGCAGTACTTC

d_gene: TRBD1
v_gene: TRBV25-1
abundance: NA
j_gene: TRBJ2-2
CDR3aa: CASSRDRVNTGELFF
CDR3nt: TGTGCCAGCAGCCGGGACAGGGTCAACACCGGGGAGCTGTTTTTT

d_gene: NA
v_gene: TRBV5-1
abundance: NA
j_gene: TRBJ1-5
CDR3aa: CASRLDIGRLQPQHF
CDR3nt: TGCGCCAGCAGATTGGATATCGGTCGTCTGCAGCCCCAGCATTTT

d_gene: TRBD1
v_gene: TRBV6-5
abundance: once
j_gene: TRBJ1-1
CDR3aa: CASIGPGQGSLGAFF
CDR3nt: TGTGCCAGCATTGGACCGGGACAGGGTTCGTTAGGAGCTTTCTTT

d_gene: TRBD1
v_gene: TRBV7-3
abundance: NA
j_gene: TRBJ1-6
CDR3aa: CASSSSGTVSPLHF
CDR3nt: TGTGCCAGCAGCTCCTCCGGGACAGTCTCACCCCTCCACTTT

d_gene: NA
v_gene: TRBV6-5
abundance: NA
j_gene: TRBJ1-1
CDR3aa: CASSYLGGNTEAFF
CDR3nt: TGTGCCAGCAGTTACCTCGGGGGTAACACTGAAGCTTTCTTT

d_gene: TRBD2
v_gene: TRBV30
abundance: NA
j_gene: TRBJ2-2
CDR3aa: CAWKGGLAGTGELFF
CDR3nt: TGTGCCTGGAAGGGGGGACTAGCGGGGACCGGGGAGCTGTTTTTT

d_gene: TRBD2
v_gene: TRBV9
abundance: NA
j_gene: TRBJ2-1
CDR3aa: CASSVGPGGRGGHNEQFF
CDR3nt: TGTGCCAGCAGCGTAGGACCGGGGGGACGGGGTGGCCACAATGAGCAGTTCTTC

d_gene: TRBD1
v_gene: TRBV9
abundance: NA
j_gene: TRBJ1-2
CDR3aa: CASSARTGAYGYTF
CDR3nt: TGTGCCAGCAGCGCACGTACAGGGGCATATGGCTACACCTTC

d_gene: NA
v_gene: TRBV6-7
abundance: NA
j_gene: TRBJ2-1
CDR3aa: CASSYGPEISYNEQFF
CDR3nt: TGTGCCAGCAGTTACGGTCCGGAGATTTCCTACAATGAGCAGTTCTTC

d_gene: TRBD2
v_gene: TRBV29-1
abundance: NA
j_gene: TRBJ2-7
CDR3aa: CSVVELAGGREQYF
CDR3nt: TGCAGCGTTGTAGAACTAGCGGGAGGGCGGGAGCAGTACTTC

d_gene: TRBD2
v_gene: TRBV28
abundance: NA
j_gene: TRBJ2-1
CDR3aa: CASSFSGGPYNEQFF
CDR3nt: TGTGCCAGCAGTTTCTCGGGGGGGCCCTACAATGAGCAGTTCTTC

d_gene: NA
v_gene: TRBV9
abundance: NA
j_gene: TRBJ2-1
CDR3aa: CASSVGESPSYNEQFF
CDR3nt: TGTGCCAGCAGCGTAGGAGAATCCCCCTCCTACAATGAGCAGTTCTTC